This TCR beta chain was documented in a study of cytomegalovirus exposure and HLA in healthy donors (dated 2017 in TCRdb). Notes on the research overall: An earlier analysis of roughly 630 of the donors reported about 250 Gb of sequence data and 100 million to 130 million unique TCR beta sequences from some 180 million T cells. An early release covering more than 500 HLA-typed donors comprised approximately 300 gigabases of sequencing data and some 79 million unique TCR sequences. The genetic ancestry cluster associated with self-reported Caucasian donors included about 84% of the 300 to 450 genotyped donors. The aim of the study was to test whether cataloging public T cell receptors could identify signatures of past pathogen exposure. Using immunosequencing, the study profiled T cell repertoires from fewer than 850 subjects and related those repertoires to cytomegalovirus serostatus. Along with the roughly 700-subject first cohort, a separate validation cohort of over a hundred different subjects was used. To predict cytomegalovirus infection status, the study combined high-throughput TCR immunosequencing, statistical association of individual TCRs with disease status, and machine learning. In a later analysis, previously published TCR beta repertoires from about 670 donors were re-analyzed and high-resolution HLA genotyping was added so that TCR occurrence patterns could be studied. The later analysis used no new phenotypic data to find candidate immune exposures, relying instead on TCR beta sequences and their occurrence across donors. An earlier analysis of several hundred of the donors used high-throughput TCR beta sequencing to judge whether each TCR beta V gene segment behaved as functional or pseudogenic. Donor age, sex, ethnicity and CMV serostatus were compiled alongside the repertoire data. A later genetic analysis took genome-wide SNP genotypes for about 65% of the roughly 670 donors and used that subset as a discovery cohort. All discovery cohort repertoires had been generated on a single sequencing platform. HLA typing included class I and class II loci at four-digit resolution. The number of typed donors differed by locus: 629-630 for A, B, C, DRB1 and DQB1; approximately 520 for DQA1; 606 for DPA1; and 400 to 480 for DPB1. About five DR-DQ haplotypes were treated as single units for association and clustering because of strong linkage in the cohort. Among roughly 370 genotyped donors of the cohort, an average of about 240,000 unique TCR beta nucleotide sequences were sequenced per donor, roughly 20% of them non-productive. Broader findings and caveats from the paper: Because HLA typing was missing for some donors at each locus, association tests included only the typed subset. Most CMV-associated TCR beta chains appeared to be HLA-restricted in a later analysis, and the HLA associations seemed to be driven largely by CMV exposure. While some public TCRs were present in many individuals, most TCR sequences turned up only very rarely across donors. A further reported finding was that TCR beta sequences accurately predicted the HLA-A and HLA-B alleles for most subjects in the first cohort. In a later analysis, TCR association rates were found to vary across HLA loci, with the most associated TCRs seen for DRB1 alleles and the fewest for HLA-C alleles. The 87-base-pair reads could not distinguish some IMGT-functional V segments, including TRBV6-2 and TRBV6-3, so those segments were excluded. When HLA alleles, especially DR and DQ, strongly co-occurred, attributing TCR associations to individual alleles was difficult. The sequencing pipeline was judged likely to have produced a cluster of highly shared sequence variants as a technical artifact. In a later genetic analysis, fewer N-insertions in productive TCRs were reported among donors in an Asian-associated ancestry cluster than the roughly 700-donor mean. In a later genetic analysis, a missense DCLRE1C variant was associated with V-gene and J-gene trimming of TCR beta chains, and the association was replicated in an independent cohort. Roughly uniform sequencing depth across donors was assumed in presence/absence analyses, although this assumption may not hold. Linkage disequilibrium might explain the correlated functional status among segregating V segments, but an unknown experimental factor could not be excluded. The only immune exposure information available for the cohort was CMV serostatus. Compared with equally common non-associated chains, HLA-associated TCR beta chains in a later analysis were more clonally expanded and had lower generation probabilities. In an earlier analysis of 587 of the donors, most TCR beta V segments appeared in productive rearrangements about 87% or about 30% of the time, broadly matching IMGT annotations. In both the original and validation cohorts, the classifier was reported to diagnose cytomegalovirus status with high specificity and sensitivity. This cohort had only TCR beta chains sequenced, and the lack of alpha or paired-chain data limited which features could be detected. The study listed 150 to 200 TCR beta chains as associated with cytomegalovirus. In a later analysis, several top co-occurrence clusters were reported to appear linked to parvovirus B19, influenza, CMV and Epstein-Barr virus. A later analysis associated approximately 17,000 TCR beta sequences with specific HLA alleles at a false discovery rate of 0.05. In vitro tests confirmed that a few of the cytomegalovirus-associated TCR beta chains recognize cytomegalovirus antigens. According to the authors, the approach could potentially be generalized to other disease states and immunological phenotypes. The earlier analysis of almost 600 of the donors excluded approximately 17 rarely observed V segments, including chromosome 9 orphons, because counts were too low.

The cohort was made up of about 670 healthy bone marrow donors. Cohort members were all nominally healthy when sampled, although unrecorded immune exposures were likely present. The donor was CMV seropositive and belonged to the group of 270 or so seropositive cohort members. A peripheral blood sample was collected from each donor, and TCR beta sequencing was performed on peripheral blood mononuclear cells. Genomic DNA was extracted from the blood cell samples with the Qiagen DNeasy Blood Extraction Kit. This clone was observed a handful of times. Its antigen is unknown. One base away there is no much larger clone; base qualities are not given. The same CDR3 can be traced to other DNA sequences in this sample. Library method: the immunoSEQ multiplex PCR assay. For the multiplex PCR, a mixture combining 60 forward primers for TCR Vbeta segments and 13 reverse primers for TCR Jbeta segments was used. A multiplex PCR assay on genomic DNA amplified the CDR3 region of rearranged TCR beta genes. The amplified TCR beta libraries were sequenced on the Illumina HiSeq System as 87-base-pair reads. Processing in the source paper ran as follows. A later analysis tallied roughly 76 million unique TCR beta chains across the 600 to 700 repertoires, and 10 million to 11 million of those chains were shared by two or more donors. A nearest-neighbor algorithm error-corrected the raw reads and collapsed the reads into unique sequences, merging closely related sequences to remove PCR and sequencing errors. To assign V, D and J gene segments, CDR3 sequences were aligned to IMGT reference sequences. For a sequence to be retained, a match of at least six nucleotides was required to both a V gene segment and a J gene segment. Rearrangements were called productive when the CDR3 lacked stop codons and stayed in frame with V and J; all others were non-productive. CDR3 was defined by IMGT convention, running from the second conserved V-encoded cysteine to the conserved J-encoded phenylalanine. The earlier analysis of 550 to 650 of the donors excluded any sequence lacking an unambiguous match to a single V gene segment. In an earlier analysis of some 590 of the donors, a V segment was called functional when productive rearrangements were above 56.7%, and segregating when the standard deviation between donors exceeded 5%. A statistical classification framework was developed to diagnose cytomegalovirus status using the catalog of TCR beta chain sequences. V and J gene assignment, in a later analysis, came from comparing TCR nucleotide sequences with IMGT/GENE-DB human TR gene sequences. Using the TCRdist pipeline, a later analysis assigned CDR3 sequences along with most-parsimonious VDJ recombination scenarios. In a later analysis, each TCR beta chain was defined by its CDR3 amino acid sequence together with its V-gene family, and reads without a unique V-gene family were excluded. A later analysis removed roughly 590 highly shared, low-generation-probability nucleotide sequences to deal with suspected cross-contamination and a sequencing artifact. In a later analysis, a clonal expansion index was calculated for each public chain from normalized within-repertoire ranks of inferred template counts. A later analysis computed generation probabilities with a VDJ recombination model fitted to out-of-frame rearrangements, and checked the results against IGoR. In a later analysis, hypergeometric tests were used to score TCR-TCR, TCR-HLA and TCR-CMV co-occurrence, with a repertoire-size bias correction applied to TCR pairs. To estimate false discovery rates, a later analysis permuted the HLA or CMV assignments 20 times. A later analysis grouped co-occurring TCRs with DBSCAN, adding TCRdist sequence similarity when clustering within HLA-allele-positive subsets. Co-occurrence clustering excluded repertoires with fewer than 30,000 or more than 120,000 public chains, plus five with anomalous nucleotide sharing. Not all clones reach the TCRdb copy of this immuneACCESS table, which keeps in-frame sequences only. Checked studies attribute under half of the gap to unresolved V genes and leave the rest unexplained. That table is the source of V, J and clone size, and D and trimming were worked out from the DNA. The sample data list about 120,000 clones, and over 70% of these were observed just once. The top ten clones comprise just under 3% of the sample.

Sequences SGHRS (CDR1) and YFSETQ (CDR2) are obtained from the germline V gene. The CDR3, cysteine through phenylalanine, is 16 amino acids long. Left in the record is the CDR3 DNA by itself, 48 bases read in frame from the first base. A distance of 12 bases separates the germline ends of V and J, which lose 3 bases and 0 bases respectively. Sequencing used PBMCs. The rearrangement joined TRBV5-1 to TRBJ1-4, with the D gene uncertain. The receptor's source is a woman aged 40 to 50 in good health and CMV-seropositive. The CDR3 reads CASSYGGAATNEKLFF. The nucleotide sequence reads TGCGCCAGCAGCTACGGTGGTGCCGCAACTAATGAAAAACTGTTTTTT.